This is a list of T cell receptor beta chains from one sample in a study of response to subunit inactivated influenza vaccine. MiXCR, applied by TCRdb to the RT-PCR reads, yields one record per CDR3 protein. The table shows 500,000 or so distinct CDR3 sequences, with approximately 15% occurring only once. Here the sequenced sample was CD4+ T cells sorted from PBMCs, taken around 25 months after vaccination. Source of these receptors: a man aged 50-75 years who received an inactivated influenza vaccine. CDR3s leave out the opening cysteine and the closing phenylalanine or tryptophan. Fields, in order: V gene, CDR3 protein.

>TRBV6-1
ASSRGTVNQPQH
>TRBV20-1
SARDWDRGVGEQF
>TRBV6-2/TRBV6-3
ASSVPGTGAYKQF
>TRBV6-1
ASRMDLDTGELF
>TRBV11-2
ASSRSRASYT
>TRBV4-2
ASSQDLRGGRTEAF
>TRBV5-4
ASSFMGGDHTDTQY
>TRBV20-1
SARNYRGGVEKLF
>TRBV12-3/TRBV12-4
ASSLADRGNGYT
>TRBV29-1
SVGDRAYEQY
>TRBV3-1
ASSQRGQGGEKLF
>TRBV6-1
ASRARDRGDEKLF
>TRBV4-3
ASSQVTGGEKLF
>TRBV12-3/TRBV12-4
ASSGGPGNTIY
>TRBV7-9
ASSVKQGSTDTQY
>TRBV5-1
ASSLPGTSQETQY